This section outlines one TCR beta chain sequence together with its context. Its antigen is unknown. TCRdb reprocessed the 5' RACE reads; each CDR3 protein has one entry and no DNA is given. The ten most abundant clones cover roughly 8% of a sample with 200,000 to 250,000 distinct CDR3 sequences. Whole blood, unsorted for T cells, was the source of total RNA. The sample comes from a study of monozygotic twins with inflammatory bowel disease. Study results and limitations: IBD-affected twins scored below their healthy co-twins in TCRbeta diversity (inverse Simpson). IBD patients shared fewer clonotypes with other individuals than healthy twins, especially patients with disease activity signs.

The length of the CDR3 is 13 residues. Sequences were obtained from blood. The TCR was taken from a human donor with ulcerative colitis or Crohn's disease, or a healthy co-twin of an affected twin (not recorded which). The chain joins TRBV12-3 or TRBV12-4 to TRBJ1-1. The CDR3 region is CASTLTAHTEAFF.